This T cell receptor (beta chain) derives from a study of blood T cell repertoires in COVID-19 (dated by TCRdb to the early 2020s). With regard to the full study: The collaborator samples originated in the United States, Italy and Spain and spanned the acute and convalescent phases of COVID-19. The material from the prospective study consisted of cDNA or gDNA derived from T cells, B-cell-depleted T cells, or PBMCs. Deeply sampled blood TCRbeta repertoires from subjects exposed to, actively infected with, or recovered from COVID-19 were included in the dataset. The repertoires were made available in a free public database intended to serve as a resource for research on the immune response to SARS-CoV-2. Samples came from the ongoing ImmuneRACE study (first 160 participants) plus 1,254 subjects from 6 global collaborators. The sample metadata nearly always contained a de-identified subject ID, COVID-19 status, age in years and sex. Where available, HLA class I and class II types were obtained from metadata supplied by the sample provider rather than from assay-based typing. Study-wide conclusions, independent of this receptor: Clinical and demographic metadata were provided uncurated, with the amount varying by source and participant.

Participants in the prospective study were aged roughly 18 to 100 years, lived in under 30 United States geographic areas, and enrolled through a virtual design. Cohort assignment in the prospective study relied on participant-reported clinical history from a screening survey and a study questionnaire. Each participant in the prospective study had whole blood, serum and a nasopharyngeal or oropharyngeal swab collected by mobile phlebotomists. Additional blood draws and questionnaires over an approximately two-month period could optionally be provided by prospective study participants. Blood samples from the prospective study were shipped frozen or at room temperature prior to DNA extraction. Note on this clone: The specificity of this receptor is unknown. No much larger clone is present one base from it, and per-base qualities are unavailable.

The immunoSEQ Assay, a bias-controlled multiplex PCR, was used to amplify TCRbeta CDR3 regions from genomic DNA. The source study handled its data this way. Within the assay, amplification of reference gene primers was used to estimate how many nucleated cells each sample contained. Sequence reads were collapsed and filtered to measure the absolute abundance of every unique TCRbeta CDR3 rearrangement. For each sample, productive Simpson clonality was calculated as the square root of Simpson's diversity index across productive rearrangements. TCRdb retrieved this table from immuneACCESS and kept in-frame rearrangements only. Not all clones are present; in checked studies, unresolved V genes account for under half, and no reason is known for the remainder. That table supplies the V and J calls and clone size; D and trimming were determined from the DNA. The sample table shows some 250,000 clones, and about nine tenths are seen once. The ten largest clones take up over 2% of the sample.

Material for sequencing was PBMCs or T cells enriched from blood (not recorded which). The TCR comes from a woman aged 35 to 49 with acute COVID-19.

The nucleotide sequence is TGTGCCAGCAGCTTAGCTGAGGGTACGCAGTATTTT. This encodes CASSLAEGTQYF. The chain was built from TRBV7-2 and TRBJ2-3, and the D gene may be TRBD2, 5 bases matching. Spanning cysteine to phenylalanine, the CDR3 consists of 12 amino acids. The only DNA kept is the CDR3, 36 bases in frame from the first base. V and J are truncated by 0 bases and 8 bases respectively, leaving an intervening sequence of 6 bases. CDR1 and CDR2 are drawn from the germline V gene: SGHTA, FQGNSA.